The source of this TCR beta chain is a study of T cell repertoires in cytomegalovirus infection. Study-level background: It can be stated that public TCR beta signatures indicated CMV infection as well as a matching HLA type.

A remark on this clonotype: Its antigen is not known. One end of the junction varies from germline; a read error may be responsible.

This CDR3 region has 13 residues. TCRdb reprocessed the reads with MiXCR, giving one entry per CDR3 protein. The sample shows approximately 990,000 distinct CDR3 sequences, around 30% of them seen only once. This clonotype was sampled from a human donor in good health (CMV status not recorded). Some clones in this sample may be carry-over from other donors' samples. This chain joins TRBV12-3 or TRBV12-4 and TRBJ1-1, with D possibly TRBD1 on 5 matching bases. Specimen: cultured CD8+ T cells from PBMCs, collected from culture after CMV antigen stimulation. The DNA of the CDR3 is TGTGTCAGCAGTCCGCTTTGGGGGACTGAAGCTTTCTTT. It specifies CVSSPLWGTEAFF.